This TCR beta chain was obtained from a study of response to subunit inactivated influenza vaccine (dated by TCRdb to 2017 to 2018). With regard to the full study: Deep quantitative profiling of the T cell receptor repertoire was used in the study to follow responses to a trivalent subunit inactivated influenza vaccine. The full study reports these points: According to the authors, only a limited number of new T cells may be recruited by each seasonal influenza vaccination.

Concerning this clonotype itself: Its antigen is unknown. No clone much larger than this one lies a single base away; base qualities are absent.

Library prep was done by RT-PCR. TCRdb names Illumina HiSeq 2500 as the instrument used. TCRdb reran the public reads through fastp at Q25 and MiXCR, keeping productive beta chains. Records with the same CDR3 protein are collapsed into one entry carrying the most frequent genes and DNA. The sample table holds under 800,000 distinct CDR3 sequences, of which about 15% were seen once. The ten largest clones take up less than 7% of the sample. This TCR was recovered from a man in his forties or fifties who received an inactivated influenza vaccine. Donor details come from another sample of the same person, matched by shared clones. The specimen comprised PBMCs from blood, sampled around 14 days before vaccination.

The CDR3 corresponds to CSVLGSGTRNTEAFF. The DNA sequence is given as TGCAGCGTTCTGGGCTCAGGGACTCGGAACACTGAAGCTTTCTTT. In this chain, TRBV29-1 is recombined with TRBJ1-1; a tentative D match to TRBD1 spans 5 bases. The CDR3 measures 15 amino acids from cysteine to phenylalanine. This entry keeps only the CDR3 DNA: 45 bases, framed from base 1. According to the germline V gene, CDR1 reads SQVTM and CDR2 reads ANQGSEA. The germline ends are 17 bases apart after V is trimmed by 5 bases and J by 1 base.